The 27 T cell receptor beta chains in this list originate from one sample, sequenced in a study of cytomegalovirus exposure and HLA in healthy donors. The PCR employed 60 Vbeta primers together with 13 Jbeta primers. The assay was immunoSEQ multiplex PCR, and TCRdb's table has in-frame clones only and misses some. The table lists 150,000 to 200,000 clones, around 82% of them singletons. Source material: PBMCs. These receptors were taken from a woman under 40 in good health and CMV-seropositive.

The count of this clone is one. The V and J genes are TRBV29-1 and TRBJ2-5; maybe TRBD1 (5 bases). Near its end, the DNA agrees better with TRBJ2-7, so the J call may be wrong. Germline values: CDR1 SQVTM, CDR2 ANQGSEA. CDR3 length: 13 residues. This chain's CDR3 is CSVDVGQGYEQYF. CDR3 coding DNA: TGCAGCGTTGATGTAGGGCAGGGCTACGAGCAGTACTTC.

J is TRBJ2-3 and V is TRBV5-4, with 8 bases matching TRBD2. This CDR3 spans 15 amino acids. The germline gives CDR1 SGHNT, CDR2 YYREEE (reference sequence). V was clipped by 1 base and J by 4 bases; unmatched bases: 5. The CDR3 region is CASSLNGGGSDTQYF. CDR3 sequence (DNA): TGTGCCAGCAGCTTGAACGGGGGGGGGTCAGATACGCAGTATTTT.

There are a few counts of this clone. The chain is built from TRBV10-2 and TRBJ2-5, with a weak D call TRBD2 (6 bases). Germline loops: CDR1 WSHSY, CDR2 SAAADI. V gave up 2 bases and J gave up 4 bases, with 14 bases separating them. CDR3 length: 15 residues. Here the CDR3 reads CASSEPSLASETQYF. In nucleotides, the CDR3 is TGCGCCAGCAGTGAGCCGTCTCTAGCGTCAGAGACCCAGTACTTC.

The CDR3 reads CASSVGVAGDNIQYF. The CDR3 DNA reads as TGCGCCAGCAGTGTCGGGGTGGCGGGAGATAACATTCAGTACTTC. The V gene is TRBV5-1, the J gene TRBJ2-4; 7 positions match TRBD2. The CDR3 has 15 amino acids. With 5 bases clipped from V and 7 bases from J, the junction kept 12 bases outside the gene matches. Germline V gene sequence: CDR1 SGHRS, CDR2 YFSETQ.

The CDR3 DNA follows: TGTGCCAGCACTGGTAATCAGGGACTAGGGGACGAGCAGTACTTC. This sequence encodes CASTGNQGLGDEQYF. The rearrangement links TRBV18 to TRBJ2-7; 8 bases agree with TRBD2. The CDR3 consists of 15 residues. J lost 5 bases, V lost 8 bases, and 14 bases had no gene match. CDR1 and CDR2 from the germline V gene are KGHSH and LQKENI.

The chain links TRBV10-1 to TRBJ2-3, with TRBD1 as a possible D gene (6 bases). The CDR3 is 15 amino acids. Germline lookup yields CDR1 WNHNN and CDR2 SYGVQD (reference sequence). The germline V and J ends were trimmed by 3 bases and 6 bases, with 16 bases remaining between them. The DNA for the CDR3 is TGCGCCAGCAGTGACCATCCTGGGGGCGCGGATACGCAGTATTTT. It translates to CASSDHPGGADTQYF.

The gene calls are TRBV5-5 and TRBJ1-2, with D perhaps TRBD1 (6 bases). Germline V gene data show CDR1 as SGHKS and CDR2 as YYEKEE (reference sequence). The germline V and J ends were trimmed by 1 base and 3 bases, with 7 bases remaining between them. The CDR3 is made up of 13 amino acids. CDR3 nucleotides: TGTGCCAGCAGCTTGACAGGGTACTATGGCTACACCTTC. The encoded protein is CASSLTGYYGYTF. Drawing the rest from reference TRBV5-5 and TRBJ1-2, the complete variable domain is DAGVTQSPTHLIKTRGQQVTLRCSPISGHKSVSWYQQVLGQGPQFIFQYYEKEERGRGNFPDRFSARQFPNYSSELNVNALLLGDSALYLCASSLTGYYGYTFGSGTRLTVV.

The V and J genes are TRBV7-2 and TRBJ2-7, with a possible D match to TRBD2 (5 bases). CDR1 and CDR2 from the germline V gene are SGHTA and FQGNSA. The CDR3 runs to 13 residues. V was clipped by 3 bases and J by 0 bases, with 6 bases between them. The chain's CDR3 is CASSLGVSYEQYF. Here the CDR3 DNA reads TGTGCCAGCAGCTTGGGAGTCTCCTACGAGCAGTACTTC.

This chain uses TRBV10-1 with TRBJ2-5; D is ambiguous. The germline V and J ends were trimmed by 10 bases and 5 bases, with 17 bases remaining between them. The CDR3 is made up of 13 amino acids. Germline V lookup: CDR1 WNHNN, CDR2 SYGVQD (reference sequence). CDR3 loop: CATSYTTGETQYF. CDR3 DNA sequence: TGCGCCACCTCCTACACTACCGGCGAGACCCAGTACTTC.

This clone showed up just a few times. The chain employs TRBV25-1 and TRBJ1-6; D is possibly TRBD1 (5 bases). CDR3 length equals 16 residues. CDR1 is MGHDK and CDR2 is SYGVNS in the germline V gene. Trimming took off 5 bases at V and 0 bases at J, with 11 bases between the two ends. The CDR3 nucleotides read TGTGCCAGCAGTCGACAGATCCCCTCCTATAATTCACCCCTCCACTTT. Amino acid sequence: CASSRQIPSYNSPLHF.

The rearrangement links TRBV5-6 to TRBJ1-2; the match to TRBD1 covers 8 bases. Germline-derived CDR1 and CDR2 are SGHDT and YYEEEE. V was clipped by 0 bases and J by 5 bases; unmatched bases: 6. This CDR3 contains 15 residues. In nucleotides, the CDR3 is TGTGCCAGCAGCTTGGGGACAGGGTTGAAGTATGGCTACACCTTC. This gives the protein CASSLGTGLKYGYTF.

The chain recombines TRBV5-6 with TRBJ1-1; perhaps TRBD1 as D (5 bases). CDR3 size: 18 residues. Trimming took off 0 bases at V and 2 bases at J, with 20 bases between the two ends. Germline CDR1 is SGHDT and CDR2 is YYEEEE. The CDR3 region has the DNA TGTGCCAGCAGCTTGGCGGGGTGGAGGGGAGGGTATAACACTGAAGCTTTCTTT. This sequence encodes CASSLAGWRGGYNTEAFF. Full variable domain (rest looked up from reference TRBV5-6 and TRBJ1-1): DAGVTQSPTHLIKTRGQQVTLRCSPKSGHDTVSWYQQALGQGPQFIFQYYEEEERQRGNFPDRFSGHQFPNYSSELNVNALLLGDSALYLCASSLAGWRGGYNTEAFFGQGTRLTVV.

The chain uses TRBV9 and TRBJ1-6, with 9 bases lining up with TRBD1. V lost 4 bases, J lost 9 bases, and 8 bases stayed unmatched. The CDR3 is 15 residues long. Germline values: CDR1 SGDLS, CDR2 YYNGEE. The CDR3 DNA follows: TGTGCCAGCAGCTCCTCCGGGACAGGGACTTCACCCCTCCACTTT. Translating it yields CASSSSGTGTSPLHF.

This chain uses TRBV28 with TRBJ2-1; 7 bases are shared with TRBD2. The V segment lost 11 bases and the J segment 7 bases; nucleotides outside the gene matches: 5. CDR1 MDHEN and CDR2 SYDVKM come from the germline V gene. The CDR3 runs 11 residues. In DNA form, the CDR3 reads TGTGCCGGGGGGGACGGTAATGAGCAGTTCTTC. Protein: CAGGDGNEQFF.

CDR3 sequence (DNA): TGTGCCAGCAGCGCCCGGGACAGGGGGAACGGCTACACCTTC. As protein: CASSARDRGNGYTF. This chain connects TRBV9 to TRBJ1-2; the match to TRBD1 covers 11 bases. The junction had 6 bases not matched to a gene; V was cut back by 3 bases and J by 8 bases. This CDR3 is built from 14 residues. Looked up from germline, CDR1 is SGDLS and CDR2 is YYNGEE.

The chain links TRBV2 to TRBJ1-5; the match to TRBD1 covers 9 bases. This CDR3 is 15 amino acids long. Germline assignment: CDR1 SNHLY and CDR2 FYNNEI. Trimming took 6 bases from V and 7 from J; bases not matched to a gene: 10. CDR3 protein: CASRESQGAGQPQHF. CDR3 in DNA: TGTGCCAGCAGAGAATCACAGGGGGCAGGGCAGCCCCAGCATTTT.

This chain connects TRBV11-2 to TRBJ2-7; D is possibly TRBD2 (6 bases). V was clipped by 3 bases and J by 5 bases, with 11 bases between them. Germline loops: CDR1 SGHAT, CDR2 FQNNGV. The CDR3 sequence is 13 residues long. CDR3 nucleotide sequence: TGTGCCAGCAGCTTGGAGGGCGGGGACGAGCAGTACTTC. It is translated as CASSLEGGDEQYF.

This clone occurred a few times. The chain has TRBV7-6 and TRBJ2-2, with D possibly matching TRBD2 (5 bases). The ends were cut back, 7 bases at V and 7 bases at J, with 7 bases in the middle. The CDR3 spans 11 residues. Germline assignment: CDR1 SGHVS and CDR2 FNYEAQ. CDR3 in DNA: TGTGCCAGCAACCGGGGCGGGGAGCTGTTTTTT. Protein: CASNRGGELFF.

As for this clone: The junction shows a germline mismatch at one end, possibly a read error. The chain couples TRBV7-6 to TRBJ2-4, with 9 positions matching TRBD1. Germline assignment: CDR1 SGHVS and CDR2 FNYEAQ. This CDR3 region has 13 residues. This CDR3 is CASSLELGQGLSF. CDR3 in DNA: TGTGCCAGCAGCTTGGAGTTGGGACAGGGATTGTCTTTC. The full variable domain, with the rest looked up from reference TRBV7-6 and TRBJ2-4, is GAGVSQSPRYKVTKRGQDVALRCDPISGHVSLYWYRQALGQGPEFLTYFNYEAQQDKSGLPNDRFSAERPEGSISTLTIQRTEQRDSAMYRCASSLELGQGLSFGAGTRLSVL.

CDR3 protein: CASSFTSATNEKLFF. For the CDR3, the DNA is TGCGCCAGCAGCTTTACCAGCGCAACTAATGAAAAACTGTTTTTT. The gene calls are TRBV5-1 and TRBJ1-4, with unresolved D. There are 15 residues in the CDR3. Germline V gene sequence: CDR1 SGHRS, CDR2 YFSETQ. Trimming pared 2 bases from V and 0 bases from J, leaving 8 bases between.

The rearrangement links TRBV5-1 to TRBJ1-1; TRBD1 aligns across 10 bases. This CDR3 comprises 15 residues. V lost 2 bases to trimming and J lost 9 bases; unmatched junction nucleotides: 10. CDR1 and CDR2 (germline): SGHRS, YFSETQ. CDR3 protein: CASSFSRTGGSQAFF. CDR3 sequence (DNA): TGCGCCAGCAGCTTCTCTCGGACAGGGGGTTCCCAAGCTTTCTTT.

The CDR3: CASSVEGLANSYEQYF. The CDR3 DNA is TGTGCCAGCAGCGTAGAAGGACTAGCGAATAGCTACGAGCAGTACTTC. V gene TRBV9 combines with J gene TRBJ2-7; 9 bases fit TRBD2. CDR3 size: 16 residues. Per germline, CDR1 SGDLS and CDR2 YYNGEE. Germline trimming cut 0 bases from V and 3 bases from J; bases unmatched to any gene: 7.

The table lists this clone with a count of one. The chain has TRBV5-4 and TRBJ1-1; 9 bases match TRBD1. Germline CDR1 and CDR2: SGHNT and YYREEE (reference sequence). V trimming: 1 base; J trimming: 5 bases; junction bases outside the gene matches: 3. The CDR3 has 14 residues. As DNA, the CDR3 is TGTGCCAGCAGCTTGAACAGGGGGCAGACTGAAGCTTTCTTT. Translated: CASSLNRGQTEAFF.

The chain's CDR3 is CASSLGAGARSNQPQHF. CDR3 bases: TGTGCCAGCAGTTTAGGGGCGGGGGCCCGTAGCAATCAGCCCCAGCATTTT. The chain combines TRBV28 with TRBJ1-5; TRBD1 might be the D (6 bases). The CDR3 consists of 17 residues. Trimming removed 2 bases at V and 0 bases at J, with 14 bases between. Germline values: CDR1 MDHEN, CDR2 SYDVKM.

The chain is built from TRBV4-3 and TRBJ1-4; D gene ambiguous. The CDR3 covers 15 residues. Trimming took off 0 bases at V and 4 bases at J, with 9 bases between the two ends. Germline V gene lookup returns CDR1 LGHNA and CDR2 YSLEER. CDR3 coding DNA: TGCGCCAGCAGCCAAGATTCGGGTTATAATGAAAAACTGTTTTTT. Translated: CASSQDSGYNEKLFF.

The rearrangement uses TRBV5-6 and TRBJ2-7; the D gene is possibly TRBD2 (5 bases). Trimming pared 3 bases from V and 7 bases from J, leaving 20 bases between. The CDR3 has 15 amino acids. The germline V gene encodes CDR1 SGHDT and CDR2 YYEEEE. The CDR3 reads CASSSGIPLAGEQYF. CDR3 coding DNA: TGTGCCAGCAGCTCCGGGATCCCACTGGCTGGGGAGCAGTACTTC. Full variable domain (remainder filled in from reference TRBV5-6 and TRBJ2-7): DAGVTQSPTHLIKTRGQQVTLRCSPKSGHDTVSWYQQALGQGPQFIFQYYEEEERQRGNFPDRFSGHQFPNYSSELNVNALLLGDSALYLCASSSGIPLAGEQYFGPGTRLTVT.

By share, this clone counts as large (0.1 to 1%). In the same sample, other DNA sequences code for this CDR3. This chain connects TRBV28 to TRBJ1-6; D remains ambiguous. The V end was cut by 2 bases, the J end by 7 bases, with 15 bases between. This CDR3 comprises 16 residues. Germline V gene lookup returns CDR1 MDHEN and CDR2 SYDVKM. The CDR3 DNA sequence: TGTGCCAGCAGTTTACCCCTGACGGCGGGGAATTCACCCCTCCACTTT. Translated, it gives CASSLPLTAGNSPLHF.